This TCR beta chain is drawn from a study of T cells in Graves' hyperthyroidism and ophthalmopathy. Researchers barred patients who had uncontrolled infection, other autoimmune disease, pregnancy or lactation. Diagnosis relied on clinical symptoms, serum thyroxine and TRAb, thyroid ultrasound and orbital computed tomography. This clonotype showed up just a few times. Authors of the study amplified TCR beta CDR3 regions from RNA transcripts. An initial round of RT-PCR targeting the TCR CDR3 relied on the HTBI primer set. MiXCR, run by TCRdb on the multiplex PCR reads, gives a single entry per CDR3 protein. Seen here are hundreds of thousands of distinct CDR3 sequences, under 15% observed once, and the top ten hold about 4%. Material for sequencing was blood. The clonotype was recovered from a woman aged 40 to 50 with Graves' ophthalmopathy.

In nucleotides, the CDR3 is TGTGCCAGCAGCCAAGGCGGGGGCTCTGGGGCCAACGTCCTGACTTTC. It specifies CASSQGGGSGANVLTF. The chain uses TRBV3-1 and TRBJ2-6, with TRBD2 matching 7 bases. V trimming: 1 base; J trimming: 0 bases; junction bases outside the gene matches: 0. The CDR3 is made up of 16 amino acids. From germline, CDR1 is LGHDT and CDR2 YNNKEL (reference sequence).